The sequence of this T cell receptor beta chain was determined in a study of cytomegalovirus exposure and HLA in healthy donors. Study observations and caveats: Overall, some 160 TCR beta chains were annotated as cytomegalovirus-associated.

Primers for the PCR totalled 60 Vbeta and 13 Jbeta. Profiling relied on immunoSEQ multiplex PCR, and the TCRdb table lists in-frame clones only, not all of them. The repertoire holds around 50,000 clones, with over 70% as singletons. Trimming cost V 6 bases and J 3 bases; bases outside gene matches: 3. This CDR3 spans 13 amino acids. CDR1 is MNHNY, CDR2 SVGAGI, per germline (reference sequence). A note on this clone: Its antigen remains unknown.

Input material: PBMCs. The genes are TRBV6-6 and TRBJ1-1, with 8 nucleotides matching TRBD1. This TCR was recovered from a man aged 25 to 40 in good health and CMV-seropositive. The CDR3 DNA sequence: TGTGCCAGCAGGGACAGGGCCCACACTGAAGCTTTCTTT. Amino acid sequence: CASRDRAHTEAFF.